These 21 T cell receptor beta chains were sequenced from one sample in a study of blood T cells in healthy people across ages. The second PCR ran about 6 to 12 cycles with a sample-barcoded 5' primer and J-beta primers. TCRdb processed the 5' RACE reads anew with MiXCR; each CDR3 protein has one entry. Of over 1,300,000 distinct CDR3 sequences in the sample, almost 60% were seen once. The specimen was blood. The source is a man between 18 and 29 years old in good health.

This rearrangement joins TRBV5-1 to TRBJ2-7; perhaps TRBD2 as D (6 bases). V was clipped by 4 bases and J by 6 bases, with 14 bases between them. Germline CDR1 is SGHRS and CDR2 is YFSETQ. The length of the CDR3 is 13 residues. The CDR3 nucleotides are TGCGCCAGCAGCCCCCTGAGCGGGCGCGAGCAGTACTTC. Translated, it gives CASSPLSGREQYF.

The V and J genes are TRBV12-3 or TRBV12-4 and TRBJ2-1; 7 bases align to TRBD1. J was trimmed by 7 bases and V by 4 bases; bases with no gene match: 4. This CDR3 has 13 residues. Here the CDR3 DNA reads TGTGCCAGCAGTTCAGACAGGGCGAATGAGCAGTTCTTC. It encodes CASSSDRANEQFF.

V usage is TRBV20-1 and J usage is TRBJ2-1; 12 bases match TRBD2. The CDR3 runs 16 residues. Germline V gives CDR1 DFQATT, CDR2 SNEGSKA (reference sequence). The trim removed 1 base at V and 4 bases at J, leaving 5 bases unmatched. In nucleotides, the CDR3 is TGCAGTGCTAGAGTTCCTGGACTAGCGGGATACAATGAGCAGTTCTTC. This sequence encodes CSARVPGLAGYNEQFF.

About this clonotype: Germline and junction disagree at one end, which may indicate a read error. V usage is TRBV5-1 and J usage is TRBJ1-4; TRBD1 is a possible D gene (5 bases). The CDR3 runs to 16 residues. The V gene's germline CDR1 is SGHRS and CDR2 YFSETQ. The chain's CDR3 is CASSLALGHTNEKLFF. For the CDR3, the DNA is TGCGCCAGCAGTTTGGCACTCGGACACACTAATGAAAAACTGTTTTTT. Supplemented by reference TRBV5-1 and TRBJ1-4, the full variable domain reads KAGVTQTPRYLIKTRGQQVTLSCSPISGHRSVSWYQQTPGQGLQFLFEYFSETQRNKGNFPGRFSGRQFSNSRSEMNVSTLELGDSALYLCASSLALGHTNEKLFFGSGTQLSVL.

This chain links TRBV12-3 or TRBV12-4 with TRBJ2-2, with D unclear. V was shortened by 2 bases and J by 3 bases, with 7 bases between the two germline ends. This CDR3 is built from 14 residues. CDR3 sequence reads: CASSLFADTGELFF. Here the CDR3 DNA reads TGTGCCAGCAGTTTATTTGCGGACACCGGGGAGCTGTTTTTT.

As regards this clonotype: Compared with germline, one end of the junction differs, possibly owing to a read error. This chain uses TRBV12-3 or TRBV12-4 with TRBJ2-7; perhaps D is TRBD1 or TRBD2 (5 bases each). The CDR3 runs 14 residues. CDR3 sequence (DNA): TGTACCAGCAGTCCCCCGGGACCCTTCTACGAGCAGTACTTC. Amino acids: CTSSPPGPFYEQYF.

CDR3 sequence: CSADSSSGRIDEQFF. CDR3 in DNA: TGCAGTGCCGACTCCTCCAGCGGGAGAATCGATGAGCAGTTCTTC. J is TRBJ2-1 and V is TRBV20-1, with 8 positions matching TRBD2. This CDR3 region has 15 residues. The germline gives CDR1 DFQATT, CDR2 SNEGSKA (reference sequence). Germline trimming cut 6 bases from V and 8 bases from J; bases unmatched to any gene: 15.

The chain carries TRBV2 and TRBJ2-4; 11 bases line up with TRBD2. CDR1 SNHLY and CDR2 FYNNEI come from the germline V gene. This CDR3 spans 16 amino acids. The ends lost 5 bases at V and 0 bases at J; junction bases unmatched: 3. The CDR3 DNA reads as TGTGCCAGCAGTAATGGACTAGCGGGAGCCAAAAACATTCAGTACTTC. It is translated as CASSNGLAGAKNIQYF. Combining the CDR3 with reference TRBV2 and TRBJ2-4 gives the whole variable domain EPEVTQTPSHQVTQMGQEVILRCVPISNHLYFYWYRQILGQKVEFLVSFYNNEISEKSEIFDDQFSVERPDGSNFTLKIRSTKLEDSAMYFCASSNGLAGAKNIQYFGAGTRLSVL.

This clonotype showed up just a few times. The chain carries TRBV6-6 and TRBJ1-5; TRBD1 might be the D (6 bases). In germline, CDR1 is MNHNY, CDR2 SVGAGI (reference sequence). This CDR3 is 17 amino acids long. Trimming removed 5 bases from V and 0 bases from J, with 17 bases in between. CDR3 loop: CASSRPQDRISNQPQHF. CDR3 DNA: TGTGCCAGCAGTCGCCCACAAGACAGGATTAGCAATCAGCCCCAGCATTTT.

This rearrangement joins TRBV12-3 or TRBV12-4 to TRBJ2-1; possibly TRBD1 for D (7 bases). This CDR3 has 13 residues. Trimming shortened V by 3 bases and J by 9 bases, and 12 bases separated the two germline ends. This CDR3 reads CASSFRGASEQFF. CDR3 sequence (DNA): TGTGCCAGCAGTTTCAGGGGGGCCAGTGAGCAGTTCTTC.

This rearrangement joins TRBV12-3 or TRBV12-4 to TRBJ1-2; D gene unclear. Between the trimmed V and J ends, which lost 7 bases and 1 base, there was a span of 4 bases. This CDR3 has 11 residues. The CDR3 DNA reads TGTGCCAGCACCCTTAACTATGGCTACACCTTC. This codes for CASTLNYGYTF.

This sequence joins TRBV7-9 and TRBJ2-5; D might be TRBD1 (6 bases). The J call may be in error: the DNA end matches TRBJ2-7 better. Germline CDR1 is SEHNR and CDR2 is FQNEAQ (reference sequence). This CDR3 is built from 15 residues. The CDR3 here is CASSLKTGWAYEQYF. The CDR3 DNA follows: TGTGCCAGCAGTCTAAAAACAGGGTGGGCCTACGAGCAGTACTTC.

The chain is built from TRBV6-2 or TRBV6-3 and TRBJ2-7; D is perhaps TRBD1 or TRBD2 (5 bases each). Trimming cost V 1 base and J 0 bases, with 16 bases left between them. The germline CDR1 and CDR2 sequences are MNHEY and SVGEGT. The CDR3 has 17 residues. CDR3 nucleotides: TGTGCCAGCAGTTACTGGGGAGCTGGGGCTAGCTCCTACGAGCAGTACTTC. This codes for CASSYWGAGASSYEQYF.

The rearrangement joins TRBV6-1 to TRBJ2-7, with TRBD2 matching over 9 bases. V shed 6 bases, J shed 6 bases, and the junction held 9 bases outside the gene matches. This CDR3 spans 14 amino acids. Germline lookup yields CDR1 MNHNS and CDR2 SASEGT. The CDR3 nucleotides are TGTGCCAGCAGCCGCGGGGGGGCCGAGGTCGAGCAGTACTTC. The encoded protein is CASSRGGAEVEQYF.

The J gene is TRBJ2-1, the V gene TRBV5-1, with TRBD2 identical over 9 bases. Germline loops: CDR1 SGHRS, CDR2 YFSETQ. The trim removed 5 bases at V and 7 bases at J, leaving 10 bases unmatched. CDR3 length: 15 amino acids. DNA for the CDR3: TGCGCCAGCAGTAGAATAGCGGGAGAGGGGAATGAGCAGTTCTTC. Translation: CASSRIAGEGNEQFF.

This rearrangement joins TRBV7-6 to TRBJ1-2; D ambiguous. V lost 3 bases and J lost 7, with 9 bases in between. The CDR3 has 12 amino acids. CDR1 is SGHVS and CDR2 is FNYEAQ in the germline V gene. This CDR3 is CASSFGDTGYTF. The CDR3 nucleotides read TGTGCCAGCAGCTTTGGTGATACTGGCTACACCTTC.

The sample holds one count of this clonotype. The gene calls are TRBV9 and TRBJ2-1; 9 bases fit TRBD1. There are 15 residues in the CDR3. Germline lookup yields CDR1 SGDLS and CDR2 YYNGEE. V shed 3 bases and J 13 bases; nucleotides not matched to a gene: 14. CDR3 amino acids: CASSAGQGNWETQFF. DNA for the CDR3: TGTGCCAGCAGCGCCGGACAGGGGAATTGGGAGACCCAGTTCTTC.

V is TRBV11-2 and J is TRBJ1-3; unclear D gene. This CDR3 has 13 amino acids. Germline CDR1 is SGHAT and CDR2 is FQNNGV. V was pared by 3 bases and J by 0 bases, with 3 bases between. CDR3 bases: TGTGCCAGCAGCTTCGACTCTGGAAACACCATATATTTT. Amino acids: CASSFDSGNTIYF.

This clonotype came up a few times. The chain carries TRBV5-1 and TRBJ2-1; 9 positions agree with TRBD1. V was pared by 2 bases and J by 4 bases, with 10 bases of the junction left unmatched. This CDR3 spans 17 amino acids. CDR1 SGHRS and CDR2 YFSETQ come from the germline V gene. The CDR3 DNA sequence: TGCGCCAGCAGCTTTGCTATACAGGGGGCGCCTTACAATGAGCAGTTCTTC. It translates to CASSFAIQGAPYNEQFF.

The chain links TRBV15 to TRBJ2-4; D tentatively reads TRBD1 or TRBD2 (5 bases each). Germline assignment: CDR1 LNHNV and CDR2 YYDKDF (reference sequence). The V end was cut by 0 bases, the J end by 6 bases, with 9 bases between. This CDR3 spans 14 amino acids. The CDR3 region is CATSRDPGANIQYF. CDR3 nucleotide sequence: TGTGCCACCAGCAGAGACCCCGGGGCAAACATTCAGTACTTC. The full variable domain, with the rest looked up from reference TRBV15 and TRBJ2-4, is DAMVIQNPRYQVTQFGKPVTLSCSQTLNHNVMYWYQQKSSQAPKLLFHYYDKDFNNEADTPDNFQSRRPNTSFCFLDIRSPGLGDTAMYLCATSRDPGANIQYFGAGTRLSVL.

V is TRBV6-2 or TRBV6-3 and J is TRBJ2-4, with D perhaps matching TRBD1 (6 bases). Trimming took 5 bases from V and 0 from J, leaving 17 bases between them. Per the germline V gene, CDR1 is MNHEY and CDR2 is SVGEGT. The CDR3 is 17 residues long. DNA for the CDR3: TGTGCCAGCAGTATCCTACAGGGTCCTTTAGCCAAAAACATTCAGTACTTC. It encodes CASSILQGPLAKNIQYF.